The clone carrying this T cell receptor (beta chain) was recorded once. Investigators isolated RNA and reverse transcribed it into cDNA to act as the sequencing template. TCRdb keeps only in-frame clones here, not all; method: immunoSEQ multiplex PCR. The sample holds around 30,000 clones; over 65% are singletons and the top ten take over 15%. The source of the sample is a study of CD8+ T cells in alopecia areata. Germline CDR1 SQVTM, CDR2 ANQGSEA. V was pared by 3 bases and J by 7 bases, with 16 bases between. CDR3 size: 14 residues. Both peripheral blood and punch biopsies of lesional scalp skin were obtained from patients who had alopecia areata.

The sample comprised NKG2D-low CD8+ T cells sorted from blood. V and J are TRBV29-1 and TRBJ2-1; D may be TRBD1 (5 bases). The source of this sequence is a human donor with alopecia areata. The CDR3, as DNA: TGCAGCGTTGACTACTTGGACACAGAAAATGAGCAGTTCTTC. Translating gives CSVDYLDTENEQFF.